A single sample is the source of the 3 T cell receptor beta chains below, sequenced in a study of cytomegalovirus exposure and HLA in healthy donors (dated by TCRdb to between 2016 and 2019). The library came from the immunoSEQ multiplex PCR assay. TCRdb took over this immuneACCESS table, retaining in-frame rearrangements with V and J assigned. Such tables are incomplete; in checked studies, under half of the missing clones stem from an unresolved V gene, and the remainder is unexplained. Recorded for this sample are about 74,000 clones; around 94% of them occurred a single time. Around 1.5% of the sample rests with the top ten. The sequencing input was PBMCs. These receptors all come from a young man in good health and CMV-seropositive.

J is TRBJ2-2 and V is TRBV5-6; 8 bases are shared with TRBD1. This CDR3 is built from 14 residues. Trimming cost V 3 bases and J 6 bases; bases outside gene matches: 4. Germline loops: CDR1 SGHDT, CDR2 YYEEEE. The CDR3 spells CASSSRGRAGELFF. The CDR3 region has the DNA TGTGCCAGCAGCTCCAGGGGGCGGGCCGGGGAGCTGTTTTTT. Full variable domain (rest looked up from reference TRBV5-6 and TRBJ2-2): DAGVTQSPTHLIKTRGQQVTLRCSPKSGHDTVSWYQQALGQGPQFIFQYYEEEERQRGNFPDRFSGHQFPNYSSELNVNALLLGDSALYLCASSSRGRAGELFFGEGSRLTVL.

The chain uses TRBV7-9 and TRBJ1-2; 7 nucleotides agree with TRBD1. CDR1 SEHNR and CDR2 FQNEAQ come from the germline V gene (reference sequence). V lost 5 bases to trimming and J lost 1 base; unmatched junction nucleotides: 13. CDR3 length equals 17 residues. CDR3 sequence (DNA): TGTGCCAGCAGCCCCCGACAGGGCCTCAAACGTAACTATGGCTACACCTTC. This translates into CASSPRQGLKRNYGYTF.

Written as DNA, the CDR3 is TGTGCCAGCAGCTCCAGGACAGGGTACTCTGGAAACACCATATATTTT. Residues: CASSSRTGYSGNTIYF. V is TRBV9 and J is TRBJ1-3; 8 positions agree with TRBD1. This CDR3 has 16 amino acids. Trimming took 4 bases from V and 0 from J; bases not matched to a gene: 6. Germline CDR1 is SGDLS and CDR2 is YYNGEE.